A single sample gave rise to the 4 T cell receptor beta chains below, sequenced in a study of blood T cell repertoires in COVID-19. Only in-frame clones appear in the TCRdb table, and some are missing; sequencing was by immunoSEQ multiplex PCR. The repertoire holds approximately 170,000 clones, with roughly four fifths as singletons. The specimen was peripheral blood. These receptor sequences come from a man aged 55 to 69 with active or convalescent COVID-19.

This chain connects TRBV18 to TRBJ2-3; D is perhaps TRBD2 (6 bases). The CDR3 is 14 amino acids. Germline CDR1 and CDR2: KGHSH and LQKENI. V lost 3 bases and J 2 bases, leaving 9 bases between the germline ends. As DNA, the CDR3 is TGTGCCAGCTCACCGTGGACTAACACAGATACGCAGTATTTT. This sequence encodes CASSPWTNTDTQYF.

The gene calls are TRBV13 and TRBJ2-3; 9 nucleotides match TRBD2. The CDR3 length is 15 residues. J lost 4 bases, V lost 5 bases, and 7 bases had no gene match. Germline CDR1 PRHDT, CDR2 FYEKMQ (reference sequence). The CDR3 region has the DNA TGTGCCAGCAGCCTCGGCGGGAGGGCGGCAGATACGCAGTATTTT. As protein: CASSLGGRAADTQYF.

This clone was recorded once. Other nucleotide sequences from this sample produce the same CDR3. The chain is built from TRBV7-2 and TRBJ2-3; D is undetermined. The V and J ends lost 6 bases and 2 bases respectively, with 3 bases between them. This CDR3 comprises 11 residues. Germline lookup yields CDR1 SGHTA and CDR2 FQGNSA. DNA for the CDR3: TGTGCCAGCAGTCTCACAGATACGCAGTATTTT. Translated: CASSLTDTQYF.

V and J are TRBV5-6 and TRBJ1-2, with D possibly being TRBD1 (6 bases). CDR3 length: 18 amino acids. Per the germline V gene, CDR1 is SGHDT and CDR2 is YYEEEE. V was clipped by 4 bases and J by 4 bases, with 26 bases between them. The CDR3 DNA reads TGTGCCAGCAGCCCTATTCTGCAGGGGCGACGGGAGGGCTATGGCTACACCTTC. It specifies CASSPILQGRREGYGYTF.